The T cell receptor beta chain under discussion was sequenced for a study of blood T cell repertoires in COVID-19. Germline CDR1 SGHRS, CDR2 YFSETQ. The J segment lost 8 bases and the V segment lost 0 bases, leaving 7 bases of the junction unmatched. The CDR3 runs to 14 residues. Sequenced by immunoSEQ multiplex PCR; TCRdb stores in-frame clones only, minus some. The sample holds 150,000 to 250,000 clones; roughly 77% are singletons and the top ten take roughly 5.7%. Material for sequencing was peripheral blood. This chain connects TRBV5-1 to TRBJ1-2; TRBD1 matches at 7 bases. The clonotype originates from a woman in her thirties or forties with COVID-19, enrolled during active disease. Here the CDR3 reads CASSLEGQLNGYTF. CDR3 nucleotides: TGCGCCAGCAGCTTGGAGGGACAGTTAAACGGCTACACCTTC.